This T cell receptor beta chain is from a study of T cells expressing NK-cell markers. Findings of the study overall: Six donors had dominant NKG2C+ clonotypes that comprised about 1.0-7.5% of their CD8+ T cells.

Germline V lookup: CDR1 DFQATT, CDR2 SNEGSKA (reference sequence). This CDR3 region has 16 residues. TCRdb re-called the 5' RACE reads; one entry per CDR3 protein, DNA not given. The table gives about 170,000 distinct CDR3 sequences; the top ten clones make up about 19% of it. For this clonotype: Its antigen is still unknown.

The TCR sequence derives from a man aged 18-75 years in good health. The chain recombines TRBV20-1 with TRBJ2-1. The sequencing sample was made of blood T cells: a sorted CD56 or NKG2C T cell subset, CD4+ or CD8+ T cells, or bulk PBMC T cells (not recorded which). The CDR3 protein is CSARIEELASYNEQFF.